This TCR beta chain was captured by sequencing in a study of blood T cell repertoires in COVID-19. Germline-derived CDR1 and CDR2 are MDHEN and SYDVKM. V shed 3 bases and J shed 3 bases, with 10 bases lying between them. This CDR3 is built from 14 residues. Study processing details: Reference gene primer amplification in the assay estimated nucleated cell counts. The data were produced by immunoSEQ multiplex PCR, yet TCRdb's version contains in-frame clones alone and is incomplete. V and J calls and clone size are given by that table; D and trimming were obtained from the DNA. The table shows 340,000 or so clones, with 65% to 90% occurring only once. Participants, 18 to 89 years old, spanned under 30 US areas.

The sample consisted of PBMCs or T cells enriched from blood (not recorded which). The chain recombines TRBV28 with TRBJ2-3; the D gene is possibly TRBD2 (5 bases). The clonotype was recovered from a woman aged 40 to 49 with acute COVID-19. CDR3 sequence (DNA): TGTGCCAGCAGTTTGGCGGTAGCGACAGATACGCAGTATTTT. Translated: CASSLAVATDTQYF.